The TCR beta chain under discussion was sequenced for a study of OX40 agonist ivuxolimab in advanced cancers. Turning to the overall study: Ivuxolimab, which targeted the costimulatory receptor OX40 (CD134), was an agonistic, fully human IgG2 monoclonal antibody. Of the 50 or so patients in dose escalation, approximately 20 had hepatocellular carcinoma, about 15 had melanoma, 9 had renal cell carcinoma and 9 had head and neck cancer. The paper reports the monotherapy dose-escalation portion (N of about 47 patients) of the phase I ivuxolimab trial. Partial responses occurred in three dose-escalation patients, of whom one had hepatocellular carcinoma and two had cutaneous melanoma. Prior anti-PD-1, anti-PD-L1 or anti-CTLA-4 therapy was permitted, and about 40% of dose-escalation patients had received checkpoint inhibitors. Intravenous ivuxolimab was administered to patients every 2 weeks at six dose levels: 0.01, 0.1, 0.3, 1.5, 3 and 10 mg/kg. A male proportion of around 83% and a mean age of about 60 years, ranging from about 23 to 90, were recorded for the dose-escalation cohort. Peripheral TCRbeta sequencing aimed to test whether ivuxolimab altered TCR sequence diversity and caused clonal T-cell expansion. Summary of the overall study and its limitations: After ivuxolimab, expanded clones were on average more numerous among CD8+ T cells than among CD4+ T cells. In partial responders in the 0.1-3.0 mg/kg groups, normalized peripheral clonal expansion was found to be among the lowest, especially among CD8+ T cells. Low levels of normalized T-cell clonal expansion were also seen in some patients who did not respond. At doses from 0.1 to 3.0 mg/kg, clonal expansion was seen in both CD4+ and CD8+ blood T cells between baseline and week 6. Antigen specificity was not determined for the clonally expanded peripheral T cells.

For sequencing of the TCRbeta CDR3 region, genomic DNA was extracted from the sorted cells. The immunoSEQ Assay was used to sequence the TCRbeta CDR3 regions. In its TCRdb copy, this immuneACCESS table keeps in-frame sequences only and misses some clones. Where compared with another copy, unresolved V genes explain less than half of these, and the others have no known cause. Here the sample has around 30,000 clones; 80% to 85% occur a single time. The ten largest clones represent around 2.5% of the sample. The CDR3 holds 17 amino acids from the cysteine to the phenylalanine. CDR3 DNA only is kept here, 51 bases in frame from base 1. As encoded in the germline V gene, CDR1 is SGDLS while CDR2 is YYNGEE. V trim: 3 bases; J trim: 3 bases; unmatched bases: 6. The trial excluded patients who had a history of autoimmune disease or who were on systemic immunosuppression. Peripheral blood for TCR sequencing was collected from all dose cohorts at baseline, on cycle 4 day 1, and on cycle 7 day 1. Samples were obtained from an open-label, multicenter, first-in-human phase I dose-escalation trial of ivuxolimab. The trial enrolled adults with locally advanced or metastatic head and neck squamous cell, hepatocellular, melanoma or renal cell carcinoma. CD4+ and CD8+ T cells were sorted separately from peripheral blood before TCR sequencing.

Notes on this clone: The antigen it binds to is not known. No quality values exist for individual bases; no much larger clone is one base distant.

The V and J segments used are TRBV9 and TRBJ2-5, with 15 bases aligning to TRBD2. The clonotype comes from an adult with an advanced solid tumor such as melanoma, head and neck, liver or kidney cancer. Source: CD4+ or CD8+ T cells sorted from blood, taken in a trial of the OX40 agonist ivuxolimab. The CDR3 region reads CASSAGLAGGVKETQYF. The sequenced DNA is TGTGCCAGCAGCGCCGGACTAGCGGGGGGGGTTAAAGAGACCCAGTACTTC. With all but the CDR3 taken from the reference TRBV9 and TRBJ2-5 genes, the full variable domain is: DSGVTQTPKHLITATGQRVTLRCSPRSGDLSVYWYQQSLDQGLQFLIQYYNGEERAKGNILERFSAQQFPDLHSELNLSSLELGDSALYFCASSAGLAGGVKETQYFGPGTRLLVL.